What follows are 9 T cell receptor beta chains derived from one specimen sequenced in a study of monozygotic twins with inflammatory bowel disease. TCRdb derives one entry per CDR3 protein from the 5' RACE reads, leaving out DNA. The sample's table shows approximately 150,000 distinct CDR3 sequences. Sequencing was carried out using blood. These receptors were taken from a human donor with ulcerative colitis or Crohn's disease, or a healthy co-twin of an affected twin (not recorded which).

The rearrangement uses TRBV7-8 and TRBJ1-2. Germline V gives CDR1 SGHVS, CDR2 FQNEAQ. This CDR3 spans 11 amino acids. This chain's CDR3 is CASSNGGGYTF.

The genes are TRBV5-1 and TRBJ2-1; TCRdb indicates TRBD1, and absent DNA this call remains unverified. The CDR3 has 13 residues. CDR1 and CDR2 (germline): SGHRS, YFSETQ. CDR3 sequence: CASSRWTGGEQFF.

CDR3 amino acids: CSAREGTGGYEQYF. The chain employs TRBV20-1 and TRBJ2-7; TCRdb lists TRBD1, though no DNA is available to test this call. The CDR3 covers 14 residues. CDR1 and CDR2 from the germline V gene are DFQATT and SNEGSKA (reference sequence).

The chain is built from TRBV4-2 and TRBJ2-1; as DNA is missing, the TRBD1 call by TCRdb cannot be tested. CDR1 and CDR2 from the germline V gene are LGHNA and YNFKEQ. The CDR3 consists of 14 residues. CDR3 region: CASRQARGYNEQFF.

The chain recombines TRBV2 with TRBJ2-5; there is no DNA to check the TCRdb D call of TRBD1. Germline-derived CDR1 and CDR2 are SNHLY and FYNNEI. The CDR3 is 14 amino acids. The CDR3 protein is CASSGDRGLETQYF. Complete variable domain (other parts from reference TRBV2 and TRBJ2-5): EPEVTQTPSHQVTQMGQEVILRCVPISNHLYFYWYRQILGQKVEFLVSFYNNEISEKSEIFDDQFSVERPDGSNFTLKIRSTKLEDSAMYFCASSGDRGLETQYFGPGTRLLVL.

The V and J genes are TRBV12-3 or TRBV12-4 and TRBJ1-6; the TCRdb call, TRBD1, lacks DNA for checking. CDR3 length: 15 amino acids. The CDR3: CASRTGGGLYSPLHF.

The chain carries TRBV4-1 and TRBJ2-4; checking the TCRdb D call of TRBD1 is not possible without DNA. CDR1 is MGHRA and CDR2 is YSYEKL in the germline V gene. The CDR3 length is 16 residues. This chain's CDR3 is CASSPTRGGGKNIQYF.

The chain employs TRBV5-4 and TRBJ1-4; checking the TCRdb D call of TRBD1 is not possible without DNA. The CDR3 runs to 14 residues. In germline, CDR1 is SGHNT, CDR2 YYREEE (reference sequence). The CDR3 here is CASSLEGINEKLFF.

CDR3 region: CSARQYAGYTF. The V and J genes are TRBV20-1 and TRBJ1-2. The CDR3 runs to 11 residues. The germline V gene encodes CDR1 DFQATT and CDR2 SNEGSKA (reference sequence).